The next 21 T cell receptor beta chains were all read from a single sample in a study of shared clonotypes between healthy human individuals. Assay: immunoSEQ multiplex PCR; the TCRdb copy retains only in-frame clones and omits some. The data show under 600,000 clones, around three quarters seen once. Sequences were obtained from PBMCs. The receptors come from a woman aged 40 to 55 in good health. Some clones in this sample may be carry-over from other donors' samples.

The sample holds one count of this clone. A far larger clone is one base from this, pointing to a likely read error. This sample includes further DNA sequences coding for the same CDR3. The chain has TRBV30 and TRBJ1-1; D unclear. The V gene's germline CDR1 is GTSNPN and CDR2 SVGIG (reference sequence). The CDR3 spans 13 residues. Written as DNA, the CDR3 is TGTGCCTGGAGTGTTGGGAGGAACACTGAAGCCTTCTTT. Translation gives CAWSVGRNTEAFF.

This clone was seen a few times. Sequence at one end of the junction differs from germline and may be a read error. V usage is TRBV27 and J usage is TRBJ2-7, with 11 nucleotides matching TRBD2. CDR3 length equals 16 residues. Per germline, CDR1 MNHEY and CDR2 SMNVEV (reference sequence). CDR3 nucleotides: TGTGCCAGCAGTCCCTTCGGGCAACCGGGACTAGCGGCGATGAACTTC. It encodes CASSPFGQPGLAAMNF.

As for this clone: This same CDR3 is encoded by further DNA sequences in the sample. This rearrangement joins TRBV19 to TRBJ2-7, with 7 bases fitting TRBD2. After removal of 5 bases from V and 4 bases from J, the junction contained 5 bases not matched to a gene. CDR1 is LNHDA, CDR2 SQIVND, per germline (reference sequence). The CDR3 totals 13 residues. CDR3: CASSPTGGYEQYF. For the CDR3, the DNA is TGTGCCAGTAGTCCCACCGGGGGGTACGAGCAGTACTTC.

This chain uses TRBV5-4 with TRBJ2-5; TRBD2 matches at 13 bases. J gave up 1 base and V 3 bases, and 3 bases lay outside the gene matches. The CDR3 covers 16 residues. The germline gives CDR1 SGHNT, CDR2 YYREEE (reference sequence). CDR3 in DNA: TGTGCCAGCAGCTCCGGGACTAGCGGGGCCCAAGAGACCCAGTACTTC. Amino acids: CASSSGTSGAQETQYF.

The chain joins TRBV19 to TRBJ2-1; 15 positions agree with TRBD2. From germline, CDR1 is LNHDA and CDR2 SQIVND (reference sequence). The junction had 3 bases not matched to a gene; V was cut back by 0 bases and J by 6 bases. The CDR3 totals 17 residues. As DNA, the CDR3 is TGTGCCAGTAGTATAGACCAGGGACTAGCGGGAGGCAATGAGCAGTTCTTC. Protein: CASSIDQGLAGGNEQFF.

The chain has TRBV5-6 and TRBJ1-3; TRBD1 is a possible D gene (5 bases). The germline CDR1 and CDR2 sequences are SGHDT and YYEEEE. The CDR3 length is 15 residues. The V gene lost 5 bases and the J gene lost 0 bases, with 12 bases spanning the gap. The CDR3 protein is CASSRRGGSGNTIYF. CDR3 DNA: TGTGCCAGCAGTCGCCGGGGGGGCTCTGGAAACACCATATATTTT.

V is TRBV9 and J is TRBJ1-3; the D is unclear. Trimming cost V 0 bases and J 8 bases, with 12 bases left between them. This CDR3 spans 14 amino acids. CDR1 is SGDLS, CDR2 YYNGEE, per germline. CDR3 nucleotides: TGTGCCAGCAGCGTAGAAATAGGGTGGGACACCATATATTTT. Encoded protein: CASSVEIGWDTIYF.

To note about this clone: A single base separates this from a much larger clone, so it may be a read error. V usage is TRBV7-2 and J usage is TRBJ1-1, with 9 bases fitting TRBD1. CDR3 length: 17 amino acids. Germline-derived CDR1 and CDR2 are SGHTA and FQGNSA. CDR3 bases: TGTGCCGGCAGCCCTTGGGGCACAGGGGGCGCAAACACTGAAGCTTTCTTT. This translates into CAGSPWGTGGANTEAFF.

The chain has TRBV19 and TRBJ2-3; D might be TRBD1 or TRBD2, each matching 5 bases. Deletions cut 10 bases from V and 4 bases from J, with 24 bases between. Germline-derived CDR1 and CDR2 are LNHDA and SQIVND (reference sequence). This CDR3 is built from 16 residues. The CDR3 coding sequence is TGTGCCACCAAAGGGACCGGGACCCGTGGGGCAGATACGCAGTATTTT. Translating it yields CATKGTGTRGADTQYF.

As to this clone: The junction and the germline gene differ at one end; a read error may be behind it. The chain uses TRBV27 and TRBJ2-2; 12 positions agree with TRBD2. Germline lookup yields CDR1 MNHEY and CDR2 SMNVEV (reference sequence). The CDR3 totals 17 residues. This CDR3 reads CASSLHGLAGSDGELLF. In DNA form, the CDR3 reads TGTGCCAGCAGTTTACACGGACTAGCGGGAAGTGACGGGGAGCTGCTTTTT.

As concerns this clone: With only one base between it and a far larger clone, this is likely a read error. The chain couples TRBV4-2 to TRBJ2-7; unclear D gene. The CDR3 sequence is 15 residues long. Germline values: CDR1 LGHNA, CDR2 YNFKEQ. This CDR3 reads CASSRSESSSYERYF. The CDR3 DNA reads TGTGCCAGCAGCCGAAGCGAGTCCTCCTCCTACGAGCGGTACTTC.

Details on this clone: This CDR3 is also generated by other DNA sequences in the sample. The V gene is TRBV5-1, the J gene TRBJ1-3; D is ambiguous. Germline V gene lookup returns CDR1 SGHRS and CDR2 YFSETQ. Trimming removed 0 bases at V and 0 bases at J, with 7 bases between. The CDR3 has 15 residues. CDR3 bases: TGCGCCAGCAGCTTGGAGGCTGTCTCTGGAAACACCATATATTTT. Amino acids: CASSLEAVSGNTIYF.

Comment on this clone: A much bigger clone sits one base away, suggesting this may be a read error. Additional DNA sequences in this sample encode the identical CDR3. The V call is TRBV28, the J call TRBJ1-1; 7 positions match TRBD1. The CDR3 has 15 amino acids. Per germline, CDR1 MDHEN and CDR2 SYDVKM. Here the CDR3 DNA reads TGCGCCAGCAGTAGCCCGGACAGGTCGAACACTGAAGCTTTCTTT. Its translation is CASSSPDRSNTEAFF.

The chain has TRBV5-1 and TRBJ2-3; 7 nucleotides line up with TRBD2. Germline V lookup: CDR1 SGHRS, CDR2 YFSETQ. Trimming cost V 1 base and J 0 bases; bases outside gene matches: 2. The CDR3 extends over 15 amino acids. CDR3 protein: CASSLLRESTDTQYF. The CDR3, as DNA: TGCGCCAGCAGCTTGTTGCGGGAGAGCACAGATACGCAGTATTTT. The whole variable domain, remainder taken from reference TRBV5-1 and TRBJ2-3, is KAGVTQTPRYLIKTRGQQVTLSCSPISGHRSVSWYQQTPGQGLQFLFEYFSETQRNKGNFPGRFSGRQFSNSRSEMNVSTLELGDSALYLCASSLLRESTDTQYFGPGTRLTVL.

J is TRBJ1-3 and V is TRBV4-3; D is uncertain. V was cut by 0 bases and J by 3 bases, with 9 bases left in between. CDR1 is LGHNA, CDR2 YSLEER, per germline. The CDR3 is 15 amino acids. The CDR3 loop is CASSQDLFRGNTIYF. For the CDR3, the DNA is TGCGCCAGCAGCCAAGACCTATTTCGTGGAAACACCATATATTTT.

This clone was seen once. Other DNA sequences of this sample code for an identical CDR3. The chain combines TRBV7-2 with TRBJ1-2; no clear D gene. This CDR3 region has 15 residues. Germline-derived CDR1 and CDR2 are SGHTA and FQGNSA. Deletions cut 0 bases from V and 0 bases from J, with 8 bases between. CDR3 protein: CASSLAGQANYGYTF. CDR3 in DNA: TGTGCCAGCAGCTTAGCAGGGCAAGCTAACTATGGCTACACCTTC.

The chain has TRBV6-1 and TRBJ2-4, with D perhaps TRBD2 (5 bases). Trimming cost V 3 bases and J 0 bases, with 24 bases left between them. The V gene's germline CDR1 is MNHNS and CDR2 SASEGT. The CDR3 sequence is 20 residues long. CDR3 sequence (DNA): TGTGCCAGCAGTGAGACTTGGGAGTGGAGACTTACTTTAGCCAAAAACATTCAGTACTTC. Its translation is CASSETWEWRLTLAKNIQYF.

A note on this clone: The likely explanation is a read error, given a far larger clone one base away. Other DNA sequences from this sample encode an identical CDR3 as well. V is TRBV29-1 and J is TRBJ1-2, with D perhaps matching TRBD1 (5 bases). Germline loops: CDR1 SQVTM, CDR2 ANQGSEA. This CDR3 has 14 amino acids. V was shortened by 2 bases and J by 4 bases, with 14 bases between the two germline ends. CDR3 sequence (DNA): TGCAGCGTTGAAAAGTCAGGGCGAGGCTATGGCTACACCTTC. Translation: CSVEKSGRGYGYTF.

This rearrangement joins TRBV19 to TRBJ2-3; possibly TRBD2 for D (6 bases). Germline V gene lookup returns CDR1 LNHDA and CDR2 SQIVND (reference sequence). The V gene lost 3 bases and the J gene lost 11 bases, with 12 bases spanning the gap. This CDR3 is 12 amino acids long. The CDR3 protein is CASSMRGTRQYF. CDR3 DNA sequence: TGTGCCAGTAGTATGCGCGGGACGAGGCAGTATTTT.

The genes are TRBV19 and TRBJ2-2; weak D call: TRBD2 (6 bases). Trimming removed 9 bases at V and 4 bases at J, with 12 bases between. CDR3 length: 13 amino acids. CDR1 LNHDA and CDR2 SQIVND come from the germline V gene (reference sequence). The CDR3 nucleotides read TGTGCCAGCAACATGGGAGGCACCGGGGAGCTGTTTTTT. Translation: CASNMGGTGELFF. Full variable domain (rest looked up from reference TRBV19 and TRBJ2-2): DGGITQSPKYLFRKEGQNVTLSCEQNLNHDAMYWYRQDPGQGLRLIYYSQIVNDFQKGDIAEGYSVSREKKESFPLTVTSAQKNPTAFYLCASNMGGTGELFFGEGSRLTVL.

The gene calls are TRBV7-9 and TRBJ2-5, with a weak D call TRBD2 (6 bases). The closer fit of TRBJ2-7 to the DNA end suggests the J call may be wrong. The CDR3 consists of 13 residues. Germline V gene lookup returns CDR1 SEHNR and CDR2 FQNEAQ (reference sequence). The CDR3 DNA reads TGTGCCAGCAGCCTATCGGGAGTCTACGAGCAGTACTTC. Translated, it gives CASSLSGVYEQYF.